These T cell receptor beta chains were read from a single sample in a study of blood T cell repertoires in COVID-19. Some clones are missing from TCRdb's copy, which holds only in-frame ones; the method was immunoSEQ multiplex PCR. This sample has about 240,000 clones, with approximately 85% found just once. Sequenced: peripheral blood. The receptors originated from a woman aged 25 to 39 with acute or convalescent COVID-19. Each CDR3 is given without its conserved first and last residue.

v_call: TRBV7-8; cdr3_aa: ASSLVRLAGVNEQF
v_call: TRBV7-9; cdr3_aa: ASSLRQGARETQY
v_call: TRBV7-9; cdr3_aa: ASSLGDRTVEREKLF
v_call: TRBV19; cdr3_aa: ASSGQEQH
v_call: TRBV7-3; cdr3_aa: ASSFSFYNEQF
v_call: TRBV18; cdr3_aa: ASSRIENEKLF
v_call: TRBV6-2/TRBV6-3; cdr3_aa: ASSALGAGVSNEQF
v_call: TRBV11-2; cdr3_aa: ASSSPGPIYEQY
v_call: TRBV5-1; cdr3_aa: ASKKDLGWESNTGELF
v_call: TRBV25-1; cdr3_aa: ASSRREPSAGEQF
v_call: TRBV2; cdr3_aa: ASSVRGTGVTGELF
v_call: TRBV5-4; cdr3_aa: ASSLVSSGFKEQY
v_call: TRBV24-1; cdr3_aa: ATRAGPNTGELF
v_call: TRBV3-1/TRBV3-2; cdr3_aa: ASSQPQNTEAF
v_call: TRBV20-1; cdr3_aa: SASGTGGRPNEKLF
v_call: TRBV28; cdr3_aa: ASTGGGIENIQY
v_call: TRBV7-2; cdr3_aa: ASSLVPGQAYEQY
v_call: TRBV19; cdr3_aa: VTQGDPSYEQY
v_call: TRBV5-1; cdr3_aa: ASSLGGLDQPQH
v_call: TRBV5-1; cdr3_aa: ASSLDPSSYEQY
v_call: TRBV5-6; cdr3_aa: ASSDRDCVV
v_call: TRBV9; cdr3_aa: ASSESGAHRNIQY
v_call: TRBV10-3; cdr3_aa: AISFVGENQPQH
v_call: TRBV9; cdr3_aa: ASSTGQGYGYT
v_call: TRBV6-6; cdr3_aa: ASSQRTGVNYGYT